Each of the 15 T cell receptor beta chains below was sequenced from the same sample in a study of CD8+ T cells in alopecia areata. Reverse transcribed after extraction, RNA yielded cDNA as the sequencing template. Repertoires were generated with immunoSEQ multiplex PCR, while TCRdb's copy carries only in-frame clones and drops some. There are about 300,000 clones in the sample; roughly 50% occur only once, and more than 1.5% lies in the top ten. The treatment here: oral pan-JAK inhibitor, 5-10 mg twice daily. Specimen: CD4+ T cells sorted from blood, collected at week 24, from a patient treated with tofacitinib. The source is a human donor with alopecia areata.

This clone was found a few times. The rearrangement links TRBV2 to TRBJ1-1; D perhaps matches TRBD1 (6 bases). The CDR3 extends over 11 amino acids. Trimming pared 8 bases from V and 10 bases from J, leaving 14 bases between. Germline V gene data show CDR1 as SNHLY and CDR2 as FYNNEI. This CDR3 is CASLEDSGAFF. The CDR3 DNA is TGTGCCAGCCTCGAGGACAGTGGAGCTTTCTTT.

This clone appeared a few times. CDR3 nucleotides: TGCAGCGTTGAAGATTCTCTGAACACTGAAGCTTTCTTT. It codes for CSVEDSLNTEAFF. The chain joins TRBV29-1 to TRBJ1-1, with D unclear. Trimming removed 0 bases from V and 0 bases from J, with 5 bases in between. The CDR3 runs to 13 residues. Germline V gene sequence: CDR1 SQVTM, CDR2 ANQGSEA.

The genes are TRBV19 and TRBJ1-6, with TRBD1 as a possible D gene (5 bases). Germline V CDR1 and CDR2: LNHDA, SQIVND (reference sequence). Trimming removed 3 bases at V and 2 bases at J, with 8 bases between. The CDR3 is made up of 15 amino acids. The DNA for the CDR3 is TGTGCCAGTAGTATGAGGGGTGCCTATAATTCACCCCTCCACTTT. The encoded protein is CASSMRGAYNSPLHF.

The CDR3 region has the DNA TGCAGCGTAGCGGGCAGGGGCTATAATTCACCCCTCCACTTT. Residues: CSVAGRGYNSPLHF. J is TRBJ1-6 and V is TRBV29-1, with a weak D call TRBD1 (6 bases). Germline CDR1 is SQVTM and CDR2 is ANQGSEA. V shed 6 bases and J shed 3 bases, with 12 bases lying between them. The CDR3 runs 14 residues.

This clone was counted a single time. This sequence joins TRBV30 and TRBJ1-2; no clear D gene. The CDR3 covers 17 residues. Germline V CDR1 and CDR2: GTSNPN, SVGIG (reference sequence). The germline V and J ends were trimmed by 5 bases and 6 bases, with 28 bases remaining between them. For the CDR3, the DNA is TGTGCCTGGCAATACCTCCCCGGGAGGAGGGTTCGCCATGGCTACACCTTC. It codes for CAWQYLPGRRVRHGYTF.

The CDR3 sequence: CATSRWGTDSNQPQHF. The CDR3 coding sequence is TGTGCCACCAGCAGATGGGGGACTGACAGTAATCAGCCCCAGCATTTT. The chain links TRBV15 to TRBJ1-5; D is perhaps TRBD1 (5 bases). The germline gives CDR1 LNHNV, CDR2 YYDKDF (reference sequence). Trimming removed 2 bases at V and 4 bases at J, with 15 bases between. The CDR3 is made up of 16 amino acids. The entire variable domain, with the rest obtained from reference TRBV15 and TRBJ1-5, is as follows: DAMVIQNPRYQVTQFGKPVTLSCSQTLNHNVMYWYQQKSSQAPKLLFHYYDKDFNNEADTPDNFQSRRPNTSFCFLDIRSPGLGDTAMYLCATSRWGTDSNQPQHFGDGTRLSIL.

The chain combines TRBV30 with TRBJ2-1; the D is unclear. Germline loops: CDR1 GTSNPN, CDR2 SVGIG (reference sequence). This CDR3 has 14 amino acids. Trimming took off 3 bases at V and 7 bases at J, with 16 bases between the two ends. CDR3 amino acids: CAWSLGWAENEQFF. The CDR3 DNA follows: TGTGCCTGGAGCCTAGGGTGGGCGGAGAATGAGCAGTTCTTC.

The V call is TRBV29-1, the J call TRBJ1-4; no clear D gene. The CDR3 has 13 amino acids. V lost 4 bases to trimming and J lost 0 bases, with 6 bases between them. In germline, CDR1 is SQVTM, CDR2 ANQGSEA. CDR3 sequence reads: CSVGGATNEKLFF. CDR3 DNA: TGCAGCGTTGGCGGGGCAACTAATGAAAAACTGTTTTTT.

Here the CDR3 reads CASRSDVDGYGYTF. The CDR3 DNA reads as TGTGCCAGCAGATCGGACGTGGATGGATATGGCTACACCTTC. J is TRBJ1-2 and V is TRBV6-5, with D hard to call. The germline V gene encodes CDR1 MNHEY and CDR2 SVGAGI. V shed 6 bases and J shed 5 bases, with 16 bases lying between them. The CDR3 totals 14 residues.

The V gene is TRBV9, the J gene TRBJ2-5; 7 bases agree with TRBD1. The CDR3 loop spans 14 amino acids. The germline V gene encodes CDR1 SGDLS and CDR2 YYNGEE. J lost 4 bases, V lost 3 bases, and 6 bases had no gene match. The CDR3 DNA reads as TGTGCCAGCAGCGCGGACAGGAGGCGAGAGACCCAGTACTTC. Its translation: CASSADRRRETQYF.

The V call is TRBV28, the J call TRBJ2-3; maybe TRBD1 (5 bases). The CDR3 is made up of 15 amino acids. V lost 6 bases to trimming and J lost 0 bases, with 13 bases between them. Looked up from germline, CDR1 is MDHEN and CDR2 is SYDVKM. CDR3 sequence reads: CASSTGRSSTDTQYF. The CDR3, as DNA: TGTGCCAGCAGCACAGGACGGAGTAGCACAGATACGCAGTATTTT. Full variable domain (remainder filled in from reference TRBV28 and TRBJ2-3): DVKVTQSSRYLVKRTGEKVFLECVQDMDHENMFWYRQDPGLGLRLIYFSYDVKMKEKGDIPEGYSVSREKKERFSLILESASTNQTSMYLCASSTGRSSTDTQYFGPGTRLTVL.

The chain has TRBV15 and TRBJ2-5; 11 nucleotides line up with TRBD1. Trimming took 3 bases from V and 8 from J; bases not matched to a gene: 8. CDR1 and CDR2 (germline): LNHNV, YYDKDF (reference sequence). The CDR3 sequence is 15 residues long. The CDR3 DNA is TGTGCCACCAGCAGGTCCGGGACAGGGGGATATACCCAGTACTTC. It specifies CATSRSGTGGYTQYF.

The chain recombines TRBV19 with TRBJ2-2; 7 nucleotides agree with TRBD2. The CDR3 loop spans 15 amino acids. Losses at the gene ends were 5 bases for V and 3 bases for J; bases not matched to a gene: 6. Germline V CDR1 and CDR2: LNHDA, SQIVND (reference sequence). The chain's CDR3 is CASSPTGGDTGELFF. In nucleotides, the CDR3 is TGTGCCAGTAGTCCCACGGGAGGCGACACCGGGGAGCTGTTTTTT.

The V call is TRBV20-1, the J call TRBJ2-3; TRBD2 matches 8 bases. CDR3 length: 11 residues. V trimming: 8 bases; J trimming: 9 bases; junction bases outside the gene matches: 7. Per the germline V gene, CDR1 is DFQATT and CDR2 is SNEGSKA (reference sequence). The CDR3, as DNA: TGCAGTATCCATAGCGGGGAGACGCAGTATTTT. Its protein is CSIHSGETQYF.

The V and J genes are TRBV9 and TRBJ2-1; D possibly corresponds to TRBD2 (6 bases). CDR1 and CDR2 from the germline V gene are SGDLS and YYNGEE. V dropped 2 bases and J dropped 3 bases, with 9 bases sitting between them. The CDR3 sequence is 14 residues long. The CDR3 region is CASSVAGSYNEQFF. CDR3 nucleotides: TGTGCCAGCAGCGTGGCGGGGAGCTACAATGAGCAGTTCTTC.